These 32 T cell receptor beta chains were sequenced from one sample in a study of T-cell reconstitution after alpha-beta-depleted transplantation in children. A TCRbeta library incorporating unique molecular identifiers was prepared. One entry per CDR3 protein results from TCRdb running MiXCR on the PCR reads. Of 200,000 to 250,000 distinct CDR3 sequences in the sample, around 8% are singletons; the top ten hold nearly 6.5%. The sequencing here drew on PBMCs, mostly from graft donor cells, taken 180 days after TCRalphabeta/CD19-depleted stem cell transplant. These receptors were collected from a male patient between 5 and 17 years old who had a stem cell transplant for acute lymphoblastic leukemia, so the T cells may come from the graft donor.

This clonotype was counted many times. The genes are TRBV7-8 and TRBJ1-4; D perhaps matches TRBD1 (6 bases). CDR1 and CDR2 (germline): SGHVS, FQNEAQ. This CDR3 region has 14 residues. Trimming cost V 5 bases and J 1 base, with 8 bases left between them. CDR3 amino acids: CASSLQGTNEKLFF. The CDR3 region has the DNA TGTGCCAGCAGCCTACAGGGAACTAATGAAAAACTGTTTTTT.

This clonotype came up many times. The chain has TRBV5-1 and TRBJ2-5, with 9 positions matching TRBD1. The CDR3 length is 13 residues. Germline values: CDR1 SGHRS, CDR2 YFSETQ. The trim removed 5 bases at V and 5 bases at J, leaving 4 bases unmatched. CDR3 region: CASRGQGGETQYF. Written as DNA, the CDR3 is TGCGCCAGCAGGGGACAGGGAGGGGAGACCCAGTACTTC.

This clonotype was recorded many times. J is TRBJ2-5 and V is TRBV7-2, with D perhaps matching TRBD2 (5 bases). Germline V gene lookup returns CDR1 SGHTA and CDR2 FQGNSA. V was shortened by 2 bases and J by 2 bases, with 9 bases between the two germline ends. The CDR3 runs to 14 residues. The CDR3 here is CASSLFTGQETQYF. In DNA form, the CDR3 reads TGTGCCAGCAGCTTATTTACGGGGCAAGAGACCCAGTACTTC.

There are many counts of this clonotype. The chain is built from TRBV24-1 and TRBJ1-2; unclear D gene. CDR3 length: 14 amino acids. V was clipped by 4 bases and J by 4 bases, with 12 bases between them. Looked up from germline, CDR1 is KGHDR and CDR2 is SFDVKD. The CDR3 reads CATSEGSPSYGYTF. The CDR3 nucleotides read TGTGCCACCAGTGAAGGGTCCCCGTCCTATGGCTACACCTTC.

This clonotype has ten or more counts. The rearrangement joins TRBV24-1 to TRBJ2-1; possible D gene TRBD2, 6 bases. The ends were cut back, 4 bases at V and 4 bases at J, with 13 bases in the middle. This CDR3 has 15 amino acids. The germline V gene has CDR1 KGHDR and CDR2 SFDVKD. The CDR3 region is CATSDAGLSYNEQFF. The CDR3 DNA reads TGTGCCACCAGTGACGCGGGGTTAAGTTACAATGAGCAGTTCTTC.

This clonotype has ten or more counts. V usage is TRBV12-3 or TRBV12-4 and J usage is TRBJ1-1; tentatively, D is TRBD1 (6 bases). The CDR3 totals 13 residues. Trimming took off 10 bases at V and 3 bases at J, with 15 bases between the two ends. The CDR3 here is CATRRGDHTEAFF. CDR3 in DNA: TGTGCCACTCGAAGGGGGGATCACACTGAAGCTTTCTTT.

This clonotype was seen many times. The chain recombines TRBV3-1 with TRBJ1-1; D ambiguous. V gave up 0 bases and J gave up 9 bases, with 11 bases separating them. This CDR3 region has 13 residues. From germline, CDR1 is LGHDT and CDR2 YNNKEL (reference sequence). The DNA for the CDR3 is TGTGCCAGCAGCCAAGAAGGACTCCCCAAAGCTTTCTTT. The encoded protein is CASSQEGLPKAFF.

This clonotype came up many times. The V gene is TRBV24-1, the J gene TRBJ2-1; 9 bases agree with TRBD1. The CDR3 loop spans 16 amino acids. CDR1 is KGHDR and CDR2 is SFDVKD in the germline V gene. The V segment lost 3 bases and the J segment 7 bases; nucleotides outside the gene matches: 9. The CDR3 reads CATSDNNRGLINEQFF. The CDR3 DNA follows: TGTGCCACCAGTGATAACAACAGGGGGCTAATAAATGAGCAGTTCTTC.

This clonotype was seen ten or more times. The CDR3 loop is CATSDPNRDHEQFF. Here the CDR3 DNA reads TGTGCCACCAGTGACCCGAACAGGGACCATGAGCAGTTCTTC. The chain couples TRBV24-1 to TRBJ2-1; a possible D gene is TRBD1 (6 bases). The germline CDR1 and CDR2 sequences are KGHDR and SFDVKD. Between the trimmed V and J ends, which lost 4 bases and 8 bases, there was a span of 14 bases. The CDR3 covers 14 residues.

Ten or more counts support this clonotype. The chain couples TRBV20-1 to TRBJ2-5, with 13 bases matching TRBD2. Germline lookup yields CDR1 DFQATT and CDR2 SNEGSKA (reference sequence). The CDR3 covers 14 residues. CDR3 nucleotide sequence: TGCAAACTTCGGACTAGCGGGGGCCGGGGGACCCAGTACTTC. It is translated as CKLRTSGGRGTQYF.

This chain uses TRBV27 with TRBJ2-3; 7 bases align to TRBD1. CDR3 length: 16 residues. V lost 5 bases and J lost 2; bases outside the gene matches: 10. Germline CDR1 is MNHEY and CDR2 is SMNVEV (reference sequence). This CDR3 is CASSPRPTGITDTQYF. Written as DNA, the CDR3 is TGTGCCAGCAGTCCCCGGCCGACAGGGATCACAGATACGCAGTATTTT.

This clonotype occurred many times. The chain is built from TRBV20-1 and TRBJ2-7; tentatively, D is TRBD1 (5 bases). The germline V gene encodes CDR1 DFQATT and CDR2 SNEGSKA (reference sequence). Trimming pared 7 bases from V and 3 bases from J, leaving 16 bases between. CDR3 length equals 13 residues. The CDR3 DNA follows: TGCAGTGTCGCCGCCAGGGTCTTCTACGAGCAGTACTTC. It codes for CSVAARVFYEQYF.

This clonotype was counted at least ten times. The genes are TRBV6-2 or TRBV6-3 and TRBJ2-1, with D hard to call. CDR3 length: 14 amino acids. V was pared by 3 bases and J by 5 bases, with 11 bases between. Germline V gene data show CDR1 as MNHEY and CDR2 as SVGEGT. The CDR3 coding sequence is TGTGCCAGCAGTTATTGGCAGGAACACAATGAGCAGTTCTTC. Residues: CASSYWQEHNEQFF.

This clonotype was counted many times. CDR3 loop: CAISEGLAGTDTQYF. The CDR3 DNA is TGTGCCATCAGTGAGGGACTAGCGGGCACAGATACGCAGTATTTT. The chain carries TRBV10-3 and TRBJ2-3; the match to TRBD2 covers 10 bases. The trim removed 2 bases at V and 1 base at J, leaving 0 bases unmatched. There are 15 residues in the CDR3. The germline gives CDR1 ENHRY, CDR2 SYGVKD.

This clonotype was observed a few times. The V gene is TRBV19, the J gene TRBJ1-2; the D gene is possibly TRBD1 (6 bases). The CDR3 is 13 residues long. Germline V lookup: CDR1 LNHDA, CDR2 SQIVND (reference sequence). Trimming removed 7 bases from V and 8 bases from J, with 17 bases in between. The CDR3 region is CASNLRGRQGYTF. The CDR3 coding sequence is TGTGCCAGTAACCTCAGGGGTCGGCAGGGCTACACCTTC.

Many counts were recorded for this clonotype. CDR3: CASSLAGGREQYF. In DNA, the CDR3 is TGTGCCAGCAGCCTCGCGGGGGGGCGAGAGCAGTACTTC. The rearrangement joins TRBV3-1 to TRBJ2-7; 9 bases match TRBD2. The J segment lost 7 bases and the V segment lost 4 bases, leaving 5 bases of the junction unmatched. The length of the CDR3 is 13 residues. Germline values: CDR1 LGHDT, CDR2 YNNKEL (reference sequence).

The sample holds many counts of this clonotype. The J gene is TRBJ2-3, the V gene TRBV29-1; tentatively, D is TRBD2 (5 bases). V was clipped by 5 bases and J by 0 bases, with 9 bases between them. The CDR3 is 13 amino acids. CDR1 is SQVTM and CDR2 is ANQGSEA in the germline V gene. Here the CDR3 reads CSVSRASTDTQYF. CDR3 nucleotide sequence: TGCAGCGTTTCGCGGGCCAGCACAGATACGCAGTATTTT.

This clonotype came up many times. The chain employs TRBV24-1 and TRBJ2-3, with 13 bases that match TRBD2. There are 16 residues in the CDR3. Germline CDR1 is KGHDR and CDR2 is SFDVKD. J lost 1 base, V lost 10 bases, and 7 bases had no gene match. Here the CDR3 DNA reads TGTGCCACTCGCGGGACTAGCGGGACGCGCACAGATACGCAGTATTTT. Encoded protein: CATRGTSGTRTDTQYF.

This clonotype showed up many times. This chain joins TRBV6-2 or TRBV6-3 and TRBJ2-6; possibly TRBD2 for D (5 bases). Germline V gene sequence: CDR1 MNHEY, CDR2 SVGEGT. Trimming shortened V by 8 bases and J by 4 bases, and 15 bases separated the two germline ends. CDR3 length: 15 residues. CDR3 residues: CASGLSVSGANVLTF. The CDR3 nucleotides read TGTGCCAGCGGACTTAGCGTCTCCGGGGCCAACGTCCTGACTTTC.

This clonotype showed up many times. This chain joins TRBV20-1 and TRBJ1-1; tentative D call: TRBD1 (5 bases). From germline, CDR1 is DFQATT and CDR2 SNEGSKA (reference sequence). This CDR3 region has 14 residues. The ends were cut back, 2 bases at V and 0 bases at J, with 10 bases in the middle. CDR3 DNA: TGCAGTGCTAGATACATAGGGGTGAACACTGAAGCTTTCTTT. It translates to CSARYIGVNTEAFF.

This clonotype was detected ten times or more. This chain uses TRBV27 with TRBJ2-7, with TRBD2 identical over 7 bases. The junction had 17 bases not matched to a gene; V was cut back by 0 bases and J by 3 bases. Germline lookup yields CDR1 MNHEY and CDR2 SMNVEV (reference sequence). The CDR3 is 19 amino acids. The CDR3 spells CASSLSKRSGTGLLYEQYF. CDR3 DNA sequence: TGTGCCAGCAGTTTATCTAAAAGATCCGGTACGGGACTACTCTACGAGCAGTACTTC.

This clonotype was detected many times. V usage is TRBV5-6 and J usage is TRBJ2-1, with TRBD2 matching 9 bases. CDR3 length: 15 residues. With V trimmed by 3 bases and J by 5 bases, 6 bases remained unmatched. CDR1 SGHDT and CDR2 YYEEEE come from the germline V gene. The CDR3 reads CASSSSGRINNEQFF. CDR3 sequence (DNA): TGTGCCAGCAGCTCGAGCGGGAGGATCAACAATGAGCAGTTCTTC.

The chain links TRBV11-1 to TRBJ2-7, with 8 bases matching TRBD1. V lost 1 base, J lost 4 bases, and 6 bases stayed unmatched. CDR1 is SGHAT, CDR2 FQDESV, per germline (reference sequence). There are 15 residues in the CDR3. CDR3 coding DNA: TGTGCCAGCAGCTTAGTGACAGGGGATCCTTACGAGCAGTACTTC. Its translation: CASSLVTGDPYEQYF.

With regard to this clonotype: This may arise from a read error, as a much more abundant clone is one base away. V gene TRBV2 combines with J gene TRBJ2-7; TRBD2 matches at 10 bases. After removal of 4 bases from V and 2 bases from J, the junction contained 5 bases not matched to a gene. This CDR3 region has 15 residues. In germline, CDR1 is SNHLY, CDR2 FYNNEI. CDR3 residues: CASSVAGGTTYEQYF. The CDR3 DNA reads as TGTGCCAGCAGTGTAGCGGGAGGTACAACCTACGAGCAGTACTTC.

In the case of this clonotype: This may arise from a read error, as a much more abundant clone is one base away. V gene TRBV5-1 combines with J gene TRBJ1-4; TRBD1 matches 7 bases. This CDR3 comprises 15 residues. Germline values: CDR1 SGHRS, CDR2 YFSETQ. The CDR3 reads CASSRQGSVNEQLFF. The CDR3 DNA sequence: TGCGCCAGCAGCCGACAGGGATCCGTCAATGAACAACTGTTTTTT.

This clonotype was counted at least ten times. This chain links TRBV27 with TRBJ2-3, with 12 bases identical to TRBD2. J gave up 3 bases and V 3 bases, and 1 base lay outside the gene matches. This CDR3 contains 15 residues. Germline-derived CDR1 and CDR2 are MNHEY and SMNVEV (reference sequence). CDR3: CASSLLAGGTDTQYF. CDR3 nucleotides: TGTGCCAGCAGTTTGCTAGCGGGAGGGACAGATACGCAGTATTTT.

This clonotype was counted many times. The chain recombines TRBV5-8 with TRBJ2-7, with D uncertain. Germline CDR1 is SGHTS and CDR2 is YDEGEE. Trimming removed 4 bases from V and 5 bases from J, with 13 bases in between. CDR3 size: 13 residues. The CDR3 DNA is TGTGCCAGCAGCGTCAGTAGGGCTCACGAGCAGTACTTC. This encodes CASSVSRAHEQYF.

The chain carries TRBV12-3 or TRBV12-4 and TRBJ2-1; D possibly matches TRBD1 or TRBD2 (7 bases each). Trimming removed 11 bases at V and 3 bases at J, with 26 bases between. CDR3 length: 17 residues. CDR3 nucleotides: TGTGCCTTCAGTCTCGCCGGGGGGACAGTCAACTACAATGAGCAGTTCTTC. Its protein is CAFSLAGGTVNYNEQFF.

There are many counts of this clonotype. The V call is TRBV20-1, the J call TRBJ1-4, with D unresolved. CDR1 is DFQATT, CDR2 SNEGSKA, per germline (reference sequence). V lost 1 base and J lost 0, with 6 bases in between. The CDR3 has 14 residues. CDR3: CSARALATNEKLFF. CDR3 bases: TGCAGTGCTAGAGCCCTTGCAACTAATGAAAAACTGTTTTTT.

The chain links TRBV23-1 to TRBJ2-7, with no clear D. TRBV23-1 is given ORF status, its function remaining uncertain. The CDR3 totals 13 residues. V was clipped by 3 bases and J by 2 bases, with 8 bases between them. The CDR3 loop reads CASSQTVPYEQYF. In nucleotides, the CDR3 is TGCGCCAGCAGTCAGACGGTACCCTACGAGCAGTACTTC.

This clonotype was recorded many times. The DNA for the CDR3 is TGCAGCGTTGAAGGGGCACCGACTTACGAGCAGTACTTC. The encoded protein is CSVEGAPTYEQYF. The chain uses TRBV29-1 and TRBJ2-7; no clear D gene. This CDR3 comprises 13 residues. Germline V gene lookup returns CDR1 SQVTM and CDR2 ANQGSEA. The ends were cut back, 1 base at V and 4 bases at J, with 11 bases in the middle.

About this clonotype: A much more abundant neighbour one base away suggests this may be a read error. This chain uses TRBV12-3 or TRBV12-4 with TRBJ2-7; tentatively, D is TRBD1 or TRBD2 (6 bases each). CDR3 length: 13 amino acids. In DNA, the CDR3 is TGTGCCAGCGGTTTAAGGGGGGAAGGGGAGCAGTACTTC. Protein product: CASGLRGEGEQYF.